The T cell receptor (beta chain) under discussion was sequenced for a study of cytomegalovirus exposure and HLA in healthy donors. General observations from the study: A subsequent analysis found that TCR clusters from the first cohort also tended to co-occur in the approximately 130 validation repertoires, with roughly 95% of cluster scores above 0.

Clones were sequenced by immunoSEQ multiplex PCR, and TCRdb holds only the in-frame ones, with some missing. The repertoire holds fewer than 350,000 clones, with around 89% as singletons. Regarding this clone: What it binds is not known.

There are 18 residues in the CDR3. Trimming at V came to 7 bases and at J to 0 bases, leaving 12 bases not matched to a gene. The germline V gene has CDR1 PRHDT and CDR2 FYEKMQ (reference sequence). Sequencing input: PBMCs. The chain couples TRBV13 to TRBJ2-7; 13 nucleotides match TRBD2. The clonotype originates from a woman younger than 30 in good health and CMV-seronegative. CDR3 DNA: TGTGCCAGCACGACGACACCGGGACTAGCGGGGAGCTCCTACGAGCAGTACTTC. It translates to CASTTTPGLAGSSYEQYF.